This is a list of T cell receptor beta chains from one sample in a study of T cells in Graves' hyperthyroidism and ophthalmopathy. TCRdb reanalysed the multiplex PCR reads using MiXCR and keeps one entry per CDR3 protein. The table records about 110,000 distinct CDR3 sequences, 15% to 20% of them present only once. The sample consisted of blood. The origin of the receptors is a woman between 50 and 59 years old with Graves' hyperthyroidism. Both conserved end residues are part of each CDR3. The D gene is left open where the match is weak. Size is stated for part of the rows, as once, few or many counts, or as a class when the clone is expanded.

d_call	j_call	v_call	clone_size	cdr3_aa	cdr3_nt
-	TRBJ2-1	TRBV6-1	-	CASSDLNPLFQFF	TGTGCCAGCAGTGACCTTAACCCGTTATTTCAGTTCTTC
TRBD1	TRBJ1-1	TRBV7-9	many	CASSSTGGRTEAFF	TGTGCCAGCAGCTCAACAGGGGGGCGGACTGAAGCTTTCTTT
TRBD1	TRBJ2-5	TRBV6-1	many	CASSATGVEGETQYF	TGTGCCAGCAGTGCGACAGGGGTCGAGGGGGAGACCCAGTACTTC
-	TRBJ2-5	TRBV19	few	CASSVQRLKKETQYF	TGTGCCAGTAGTGTACAGAGATTGAAGAAAGAGACCCAGTACTTC
-	TRBJ2-7	TRBV24-1	many	CATSAPSEGIYEQYF	TGTGCCACCAGTGCCCCAAGTGAGGGGATATACGAGCAGTACTTC
-	TRBJ1-4	TRBV19	-	CASSIGNMGLLLFF	TGTGCCAGTAGTATCGGAAACATGGGACTTCTTCTGTTTTTT
-	TRBJ2-1	TRBV7-6	many	CASSAQQGTGDEQFF	TGTGCCAGCAGCGCCCAGCAGGGCACCGGGGATGAGCAGTTCTTC
TRBD1	TRBJ1-1	TRBV5-1	many	CASSLGDRGMTEAFF	TGCGCCAGCAGCTTGGGGGACAGGGGGATGACTGAAGCTTTCTTT
-	TRBJ2-2	TRBV30	many	CAWNGGLASNTGELFF	TGTGCCTGGAACGGTGGGCTAGCCTCGAACACCGGGGAGCTGTTTTTT
TRBD1	TRBJ1-2	TRBV13	-	CASSPGRTGVALSYGYTF	TGTGCCAGCAGCCCGGGGAGGACAGGGGTAGCCCTTAGCTATGGCTACACCTTC
-	TRBJ2-7	TRBV6-1	once	CASRATGRGYEQYF	TGTGCCAGCAGGGCGACAGGTAGGGGCTACGAGCAGTACTTC
-	TRBJ2-2	TRBV20-1	many	CSVRLPGATGELFF	TGCAGTGTCAGACTCCCAGGGGCCACCGGGGAGCTGTTTTTT
-	TRBJ1-5	TRBV28	many	CASTPPRGAQHF	TGTGCCAGCACCCCACCTCGGGGGGCCCAGCATTTT
-	TRBJ2-3	TRBV15	many	CATSLERGQRDTQYF	TGTGCCACCAGCCTCGAAAGGGGCCAGCGGGATACGCAGTATTTT
-	TRBJ2-3	TRBV6-5	-	CASSFTYTDTQYF	TGTGCCAGCAGTTTTACTTACACAGATACGCAGTATTTT
TRBD1	TRBJ2-3	TRBV18	many	CASSSDRADTQYF	TGTGCCAGCTCCTCGGACAGGGCAGATACGCAGTATTTT
TRBD2	TRBJ2-1	TRBV5-1	many	CASSLGHLAGGYNEQFF	TGCGCCAGCAGCTTGGGGCACCTAGCGGGAGGGTACAATGAGCAGTTCTTC
-	TRBJ2-1	TRBV11-3	many	CASSFRQGLNEQFF	TGTGCCAGCAGCTTTAGGCAGGGTCTGAATGAGCAGTTCTTC
TRBD2	TRBJ2-3	TRBV4-1	-	CASSQAPSGTSTDTQYF	TGCGCCAGCAGCCAGGCCCCTAGCGGAACTAGCACAGATACGCAGTATTTT
TRBD2	TRBJ2-1	TRBV5-6	many	CASSFALAGDNEQFF	TGTGCCAGCAGCTTCGCACTAGCGGGAGACAATGAGCAGTTCTTC
TRBD1	TRBJ1-6	TRBV7-2	-	CASSLVGGSPLHF	TGTGCCAGCAGCTTAGTAGGGGGCTCACCCCTCCACTTT
-	TRBJ2-1	TRBV7-9	many	CASSLLLDFNEQFF	TGTGCCAGCAGCTTACTCCTAGATTTCAATGAGCAGTTCTTC
TRBD1	TRBJ1-1	TRBV2	-	CASNSDRGRGKAFF	TGTGCCAGTAATTCGGACAGGGGGCGAGGGAAAGCTTTCTTT
-	TRBJ2-4	TRBV7-2	many	CASKQGGTIAKNIQYF	TGTGCCAGCAAACAGGGCGGTACTATAGCCAAAAACATTCAGTACTTC
-	TRBJ2-6	TRBV5-1	many	CASSLGSGANVLTF	TGCGCCAGCAGCTTGGGGTCTGGGGCCAACGTCCTGACTTTC
TRBD1	TRBJ1-4	TRBV4-1	-	CASSPGGGLGEKLFF	TGCGCCAGCAGCCCGGGAGGGGGCCTGGGTGAAAAACTGTTTTTT
TRBD1	TRBJ1-6	TRBV6-1	many	CASSSSGQGGSPLHF	TGTGCCAGCAGTTCGTCGGGACAGGGGGGTTCACCCCTCCACTTT
-	TRBJ1-2	TRBV29-1	many	CSVGTGGRDYGYTF	TGCAGCGTGGGGACGGGGGGAAGAGACTATGGCTACACCTTC